The following is a TCR beta chain sequence with its context. What it recognizes is unknown. Germline CDR1 SNHLY, CDR2 FYNNEI. V was clipped by 7 bases and J by 0 bases, with 13 bases between them. The CDR3 totals 15 residues. Sequenced material consisted of expressed TCRB transcripts (all of the isolated RNA was reverse transcribed). This table comes from immunoSEQ multiplex PCR, and its TCRdb copy is limited to in-frame clones, with some not included. Among 200,000 to 250,000 clones listed, roughly 11% were seen once. The data are from a study of beta chain features in type 1 diabetes. Study in general: Healthy donors and patients had similar age, gender and cell yields.

Via the markers CD45RO/CCR7/CD25/CD127/CD95/CD27, stem cell-like memory, regulatory, central memory and naive CD4+ cells were sorted. Study-wide findings and caveats: Patients with Type 1 diabetes showed moderately but significantly shorter TCRB CDR3s in all four CD4+ subsets. Insertions at VDJ junctions were less frequent in type 1 diabetes patients. These patients also deleted more nucleotides at the same junctions.

Sequenced sample: central memory CD4+ T cells from blood. The receptor comes from a man between 18 and 29 years old in good health. The chain employs TRBV2 and TRBJ2-1, with D perhaps matching TRBD2 (5 bases). CDR3 residues: CASKRGGSSYNEQFF. The DNA of the CDR3 is TGTGCCAGCAAAAGAGGCGGGTCCTCCTACAATGAGCAGTTCTTC.